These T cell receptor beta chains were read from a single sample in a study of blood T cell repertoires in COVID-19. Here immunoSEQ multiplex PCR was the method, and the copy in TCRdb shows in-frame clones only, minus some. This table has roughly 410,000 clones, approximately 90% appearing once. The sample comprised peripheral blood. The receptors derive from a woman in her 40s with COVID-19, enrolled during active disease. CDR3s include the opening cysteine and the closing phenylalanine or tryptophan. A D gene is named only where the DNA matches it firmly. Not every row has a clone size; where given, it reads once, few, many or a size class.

CASSTGQGGRSF | TGTGCCAGCAGTACGGGACAGGGAGGGCGCAGCTTC | . | TRBD1 | TRBJ1-2 | TRBV28
CASGSGRGQRETQYF | TGTGCCAGCGGGTCCGGCAGGGGGCAGAGGGAGACCCAGTACTTC | . | TRBD1 | TRBJ2-5 | TRBV5-6
CASSQDETGMNTEAFF | TGCGCCAGCAGCCAAGATGAGACAGGCATGAACACTGAAGCTTTCTTT | . | . | TRBJ1-1 | TRBV4-3
CASSQDPGLKYGYTF | TGCGCCAGCAGCCAAGATCCAGGGCTTAAATATGGCTACACCTTC | . | . | TRBJ1-2 | TRBV4-3
CASSLAGQGSTGYTF | TGTGCCAGCAGCTTAGCGGGACAGGGATCTACCGGCTACACCTTC | once | TRBD1 | TRBJ1-2 | TRBV7-2
CAWTLMAGAYEQYF | TGTGCCTGGACCCTCATGGCGGGGGCCTACGAGCAGTACTTC | . | TRBD2 | TRBJ2-7 | TRBV30
CASSSPDRGLHYF | TGTGCCAGCAGTTCCCCGGACAGGGGGCTCCATTACTTC | . | TRBD1 | TRBJ1-2 | TRBV6-1
CASSLFPGDNEQFF | TGTGCCAGCAGTTTGTTTCCCGGGGACAATGAGCAGTTCTTC | . | . | TRBJ2-1 | TRBV28
CASSPTQGNTGELFF | TGTGCCAGCAGTCCTACCCAGGGGAACACCGGGGAGCTGTTTTTT | few | . | TRBJ2-2 | TRBV5-6
CASSQVVSGYTF | TGTGCCAGCTCCCAGGTAGTCAGTGGCTACACCTTC | . | . | TRBJ1-2 | TRBV28
CASSATWSSGANVLTF | TGTGCCAGCAGCGCTACTTGGAGCTCTGGGGCCAACGTCCTGACTTTC | . | . | TRBJ2-6 | TRBV9
CASSIRDSETQYF | TGTGCCAGTAGTATACGGGACTCAGAGACCCAGTACTTC | . | . | TRBJ2-5 | TRBV19
CASSSPYGGPREQYF | TGTGCCAGCAGTTCTCCCTATGGGGGCCCCAGGGAGCAGTACTTC | once | . | TRBJ2-7 | TRBV28
CASSRGQNTEAFF | TGTGCCAGCAGCCGGGGACAGAACACTGAAGCTTTCTTT | . | . | TRBJ1-1 | TRBV7-8
CASSPRRDANTGELFF | TGTGCCAGCAGCCCCAGGAGGGACGCGAACACCGGGGAGCTGTTTTTT | few | . | TRBJ2-2 | TRBV11-1
CASSPSGGSPLHF | TGTGCCAGCAGCCCCAGTGGCGGATCACCCCTCCACTTT | . | . | TRBJ1-6 | TRBV12-3/TRBV12-4
CASNFVGEQGTYTDTQYF | TGCGCCAGCAACTTTGTAGGGGAACAGGGGACTTACACAGATACGCAGTATTTT | . | . | TRBJ2-3 | TRBV4-3
CASSYGLAGYNEQFF | TGTGCCAGCAGTTACGGACTAGCGGGGTACAATGAGCAGTTCTTC | . | TRBD2 | TRBJ2-1 | TRBV6-2/TRBV6-3
CASSAPGGPSGNTIYF | TGTGCCAGCAGCGCTCCCGGTGGTCCCTCTGGAAACACCATATATTTT | once | . | TRBJ1-3 | TRBV9
CSASRSSYEQYF | TGCAGTGCTAGTAGGAGCTCCTACGAGCAGTACTTC | . | . | TRBJ2-7 | TRBV20-1
CASSLGGRGRWEPQHF | TGTGCCAGCAGCTTAGGGGGTAGGGGTAGATGGGAGCCCCAGCATTTT | . | . | TRBJ1-5 | TRBV7-2
CASSVARAGGCNEQFF | TGTGCCAGCAGCGTAGCCCGGGCCGGGGGTTGCAATGAGCAGTTCTTC | . | . | TRBJ2-1 | TRBV12-1
CASSLPTRIANYGYTF | TGTGCCAGCAGTTTACCGACAAGGATAGCTAACTATGGCTACACCTTC | . | . | TRBJ1-2 | TRBV28
CASRRAGTGVLHEQYF | TGTGCCAGCAGACGGGCCGGGACAGGGGTTCTACACGAGCAGTACTTC | . | TRBD1 | TRBJ2-7 | TRBV28
CASTQIAGAYNEQFF | TGTGCCAGCACCCAGATAGCGGGAGCCTACAATGAGCAGTTCTTC | . | TRBD2 | TRBJ2-1 | TRBV28
CASSATIQTGPGGIEQYF | TGTGCCAGCAGCGCTACGATCCAGACAGGCCCAGGAGGAATTGAGCAGTACTTC | . | . | TRBJ2-7 | TRBV9
CASRPAGRGKNIQYF | TGTGCCAGCAGGCCAGCAGGGCGCGGCAAAAACATTCAGTACTTC | . | . | TRBJ2-4 | TRBV27
CAWSHGGRLNQPQHF | TGTGCCTGGAGCCACGGGGGGCGGCTCAATCAGCCCCAGCATTTT | . | . | TRBJ1-5 | TRBV30
CSASNPGQGVSGYTF | TGCAGCGCCTCAAATCCGGGACAGGGGGTTAGTGGCTACACCTTC | . | TRBD1 | TRBJ1-2 | TRBV29-1
CASRPGLDNGHTSNQPQHF | TGTGCCAGCAGGCCTGGGCTGGATAATGGACATACTAGCAATCAGCCCCAGCATTTT | once | . | TRBJ1-5 | TRBV2
CASSYGGGGNNSPLHF | TGTGCCAGCAGTTACGGGGGAGGCGGGAATAATTCACCCCTCCACTTT | . | . | TRBJ1-6 | TRBV6-5
CASRQGVYQPQHF | TGTGCCAGCAGGCAGGGGGTGTATCAGCCCCAGCATTTT | . | TRBD1 | TRBJ1-5 | TRBV6-6
CASSPKAGMLSYEQYF | TGTGCCAGTAGTCCGAAGGCAGGGATGTTGAGCTACGAGCAGTACTTC | . | . | TRBJ2-7 | TRBV19
CASSRDRGPYGYTF | TGTGCCAGCAGCCGCGACAGGGGGCCCTATGGCTACACCTTC | . | TRBD1 | TRBJ1-2 | TRBV5-4
CASGSRLAGTYNEQFF | TGTGCTAGTGGTTCCCGGCTAGCGGGAACCTACAATGAGCAGTTCTTC | . | TRBD2 | TRBJ2-1 | TRBV12-5